This T cell receptor (beta chain) is from a study of T cell repertoires in cytomegalovirus infection. For the study at large: Selection of CMV epitopes for the study included recently identified HLA-C-restricted and well-studied HLA-B-restricted ones. Both a matching HLA type and CMV infection were indicated by public TCR beta signatures.

V was clipped by 5 bases and J by 2 bases, with 13 bases between them. This CDR3 has 14 residues. Germline lookup yields CDR1 LNHNV and CDR2 YYDKDF (reference sequence). The study, taken as a whole, reports: The ex vivo response was dominated by HLA-C-restricted CMV-specific TCR beta clonotypes. Carriers of CMV and the relevant HLA type were discriminated by public TCR beta frequency.

In regard to this clonotype: Its antigen is undetermined.

One entry per CDR3 protein, called by TCRdb with MiXCR from the reads. The sample records hundreds of thousands of distinct CDR3 sequences, around 31% being singletons. The receptor was isolated from a human donor in good health (CMV status not recorded). Some clones in this sample may be carry-over from other donors' samples. The sample in question was cultured PBMCs, obtained from culture after CMV antigen stimulation. The rearrangement joins TRBV15 to TRBJ2-7; D assignment may be TRBD1 or TRBD2 (5 bases each). Here the CDR3 reads CATSFPGRTYEQYF. DNA for the CDR3: TGTGCCACCAGCTTCCCGGGACGGACCTACGAGCAGTACTTC.